This record concerns one T cell receptor beta chain sequence. Its antigen remains unknown. Different DNA sequences within this sample yield the same CDR3. These data belong to a study of T cell responses to AZD1222 COVID-19 vaccine. Study details: Investigators merged groups given second doses at roughly 4 or roughly 12 weeks.

The method was immunoSEQ multiplex PCR; TCRdb's version includes in-frame clones alone and lacks a portion of them. The profile covers about 120,000 clones, with approximately 87% appearing a single time and less than 4.5% taken by the ten largest. Trimming stripped 1 base from V and 2 bases from J, with 11 bases between. In germline, CDR1 is LGHNA, CDR2 YSLEER. This CDR3 contains 15 residues. Study results and limitations: Rises in breadth and depth of Spike-specific TCRs came after two AZD1222 doses. Spike as a whole was targeted by vaccine-associated CD4 TCRs, dominant at 160-218 and 743-854. Mostly white British, mostly female donors; authors suggested clonal diversity may be underestimated.

Sequencing used peripheral blood, obtained on day 0 of AZD1222 vaccination. The TCR originated in an adult in good health. The chain uses TRBV4-3 and TRBJ2-5; D possibly corresponds to TRBD2 (6 bases). The CDR3 region is CASSQGSGPQETQYF. The CDR3 DNA follows: TGCGCCAGCAGCCAAGGGAGCGGGCCTCAAGAGACCCAGTACTTC.